This is a list of T cell receptor beta chains from one sample in a study of T cells after yellow fever vaccination. TCRdb independently ran MiXCR on the 5' RACE reads; one entry per CDR3 protein. The data hold 35,000 to 55,000 distinct CDR3 sequences, with roughly 6.4% observed a single time. Here the sequenced sample was PBMCs, either bulk or a sorted T-cell subset (CD4+, CD8+, memory, or dextramer-sorted; not recorded which), taken 45 days after the yellow fever booster vaccination. The receptors derive from a man in his thirties or forties who received the YFV17D yellow fever vaccine. Both conserved end residues are part of each CDR3. D genes are given only for firm matches. The size entry is marked missing in some rows and otherwise reads once, few, many or a size class.

J: TRBJ2-3; V: TRBV25-1; size: many; D: -; CDR3: CASSERLQGDTQYF; DNA: TGTGCCAGCAGTGAGCGCCTCCAGGGAGATACGCAGTATTTT
J: TRBJ2-3; V: TRBV7-2; size: many; D: -; CDR3: CASSLGLSVDTQYF; DNA: TGTGCCAGCAGCTTAGGCCTTAGCGTGGATACGCAGTATTTT
J: TRBJ2-1; V: TRBV4-3; size: -; D: TRBD2; CDR3: CASSQDSSGGSSYNEQFF; DNA: TGCGCCAGCAGCCAAGATTCGTCCGGCGGGAGTTCCTACAATGAGCAGTTCTTC
J: TRBJ2-3; V: TRBV29-1; size: few; D: -; CDR3: CSVGKDTQYF; DNA: TGCAGCGTGGGGAAAGATACGCAGTATTTT
J: TRBJ2-7; V: TRBV29-1; size: many; D: -; CDR3: CSGLTAHNYEQYF; DNA: TGCAGCGGGCTGACAGCCCATAACTACGAGCAGTACTTC
J: TRBJ1-5; V: TRBV7-8; size: -; D: TRBD1; CDR3: CASSWSRGQGGNQPQHF; DNA: TGTGCCAGCAGCTGGTCCCGGGGACAGGGAGGGAATCAGCCCCAGCATTTT
J: TRBJ2-1; V: TRBV12-3/TRBV12-4; size: many; D: -; CDR3: CASRPHRSNEQFF; DNA: TGTGCCAGCAGGCCCCATCGGTCTAATGAGCAGTTCTTC
J: TRBJ2-7; V: TRBV5-5; size: -; D: -; CDR3: CASSFSSGRTSYEQYF; DNA: TGTGCCAGCAGCTTCAGTTCGGGACGGACAAGCTACGAGCAGTACTTC
J: TRBJ2-3; V: TRBV20-1; size: -; D: -; CDR3: CSAINFHGIDTQYF; DNA: TGCAGTGCTATAAACTTCCACGGGATAGATACGCAGTATTTT
J: TRBJ1-5; V: TRBV11-2; size: many; D: TRBD1; CDR3: CASSLDLGQTSHF; DNA: TGTGCCAGCAGCTTAGATCTGGGACAGACATCGCATTTT
J: TRBJ2-7; V: TRBV7-2; size: -; D: -; CDR3: CASSLAARPQSSYEQYF; DNA: TGTGCCAGCAGCTTAGCGGCTAGGCCCCAAAGCTCCTACGAGCAGTACTTC
J: TRBJ2-7; V: TRBV2; size: few; D: -; CDR3: CASRVTAGMVYEQYF; DNA: TGTGCCAGCCGAGTGACGGCAGGGATGGTCTACGAGCAGTACTTC
J: TRBJ2-1; V: TRBV2; size: many; D: -; CDR3: CASSEGRVGYNEQFF; DNA: TGTGCCAGCAGTGAGGGCAGGGTAGGCTACAATGAGCAGTTCTTC
J: TRBJ2-1; V: TRBV24-1; size: many; D: -; CDR3: CATSVQGGRYNEQFF; DNA: TGTGCCACCAGTGTCCAGGGGGGAAGATACAATGAGCAGTTCTTC
J: TRBJ1-1; V: TRBV7-9; size: many; D: -; CDR3: CASSLAGGAEAFF; DNA: TGTGCCAGCAGCTTAGCAGGAGGTGCTGAAGCTTTCTTT
J: TRBJ2-2; V: TRBV18; size: many; D: -; CDR3: CASSEGNGELFF; DNA: TGTGCCAGCTCGGAAGGGAACGGGGAGCTGTTTTTT
J: TRBJ1-6; V: TRBV6-5; size: many; D: -; CDR3: CASSVLDSDYSPLHF; DNA: TGTGCCAGCAGTGTACTGGACAGTGATTATTCACCCCTCCACTTT
J: TRBJ2-5; V: TRBV5-1; size: many; D: -; CDR3: CASSSRPNPGETQYF; DNA: TGCGCCAGCAGCTCCCGACCAAACCCAGGGGAGACCCAGTACTTC
J: TRBJ2-7; V: TRBV5-1; size: many; D: TRBD1; CDR3: CASSKGQGTDGQYF; DNA: TGCGCCAGCAGCAAGGGACAGGGGACTGATGGGCAGTACTTC
J: TRBJ2-3; V: TRBV10-3; size: many; D: TRBD2; CDR3: CAISSGRALKDTQYF; DNA: TGTGCCATCTCTAGCGGGAGGGCCTTAAAAGATACGCAGTATTTT
J: TRBJ2-3; V: TRBV20-1; size: -; D: -; CDR3: CCARPRGGAGTDTQYF; DNA: TGCTGTGCTAGACCCCGAGGAGGGGCCGGAACAGATACGCAGTATTTT
J: TRBJ1-2; V: TRBV29-1; size: few; D: -; CDR3: CSVGRESGYTF; DNA: TGCAGCGTTGGTAGGGAGTCTGGCTACACCTTC
J: TRBJ1-6; V: TRBV5-1; size: many; D: TRBD1; CDR3: CASSGGQGENSPLHF; DNA: TGCGCCAGCAGCGGGGGACAGGGGGAGAATTCACCCCTCCACTTT
J: TRBJ2-1; V: TRBV6-1; size: many; D: -; CDR3: CASSERGDNEQFF; DNA: TGTGCCAGCAGTGAAAGGGGGGACAATGAGCAGTTCTTC
J: TRBJ1-2; V: TRBV6-1; size: many; D: TRBD1; CDR3: CASMTSGQHYGYTF; DNA: TGTGCCAGCATGACCTCGGGACAGCATTATGGCTACACCTTC
J: TRBJ2-1; V: TRBV12-3/TRBV12-4; size: many; D: TRBD2; CDR3: CASSLARAGVDEQFF; DNA: TGTGCCAGCAGTTTAGCTAGGGCGGGAGTGGATGAGCAGTTCTTC
J: TRBJ2-1; V: TRBV7-2; size: -; D: -; CDR3: CASSLYGSKNEQFF; DNA: TGTGCCAGCAGCTTATACGGGAGTAAGAATGAGCAGTTCTTC